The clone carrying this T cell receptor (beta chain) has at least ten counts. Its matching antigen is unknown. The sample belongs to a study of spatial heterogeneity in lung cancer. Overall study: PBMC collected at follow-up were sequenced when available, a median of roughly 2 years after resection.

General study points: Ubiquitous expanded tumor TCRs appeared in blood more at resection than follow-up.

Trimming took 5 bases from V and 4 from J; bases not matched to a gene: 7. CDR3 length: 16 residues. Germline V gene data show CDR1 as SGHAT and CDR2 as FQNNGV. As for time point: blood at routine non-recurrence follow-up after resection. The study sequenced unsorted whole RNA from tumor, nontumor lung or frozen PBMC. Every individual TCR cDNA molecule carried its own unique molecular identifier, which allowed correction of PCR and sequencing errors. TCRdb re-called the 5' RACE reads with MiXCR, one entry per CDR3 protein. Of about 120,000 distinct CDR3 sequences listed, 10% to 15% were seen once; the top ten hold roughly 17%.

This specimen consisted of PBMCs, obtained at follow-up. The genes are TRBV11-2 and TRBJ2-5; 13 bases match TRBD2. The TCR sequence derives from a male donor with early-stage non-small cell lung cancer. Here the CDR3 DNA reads TGTGCCAGCAGCCTCACTAGCGGGGGGGCCGGAGAGACCCAGTACTTC. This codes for CASSLTSGGAGETQYF. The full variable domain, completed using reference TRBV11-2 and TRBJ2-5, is EAGVAQSPRYKIIEKRQSVAFWCNPISGHATLYWYQQILGQGPKLLIQFQNNGVVDDSQLPKDRFSAERLKGVDSTLKIQPAKLEDSAVYLCASSLTSGGAGETQYFGPGTRLLVL.